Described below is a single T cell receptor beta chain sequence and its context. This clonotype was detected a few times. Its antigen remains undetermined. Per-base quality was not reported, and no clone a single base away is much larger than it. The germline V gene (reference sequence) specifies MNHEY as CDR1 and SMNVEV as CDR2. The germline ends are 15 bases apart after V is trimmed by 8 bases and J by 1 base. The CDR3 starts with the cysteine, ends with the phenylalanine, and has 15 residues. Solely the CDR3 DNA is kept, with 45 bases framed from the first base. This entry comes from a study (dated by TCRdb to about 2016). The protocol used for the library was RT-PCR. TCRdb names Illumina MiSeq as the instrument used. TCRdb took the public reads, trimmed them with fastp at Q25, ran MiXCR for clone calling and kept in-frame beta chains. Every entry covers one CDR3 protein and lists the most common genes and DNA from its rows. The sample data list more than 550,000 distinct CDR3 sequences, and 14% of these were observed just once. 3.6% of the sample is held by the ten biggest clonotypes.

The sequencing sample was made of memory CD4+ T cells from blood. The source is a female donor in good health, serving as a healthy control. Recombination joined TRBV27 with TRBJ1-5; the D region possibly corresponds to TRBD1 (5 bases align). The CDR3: CASRNLGVSNQPQHF. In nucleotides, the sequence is TGTGCCAGCCGAAATTTGGGGGTGAGCAATCAGCCCCAGCATTTT.